The clone carrying this T cell receptor (beta chain) appeared many times. Its antigen is still unknown. After removal of 0 bases from V and 1 base from J, the junction contained 4 bases not matched to a gene. The CDR3 covers 17 residues. The germline V gene has CDR1 KGHSH and CDR2 LQKENI. The data stem from a study of T cells in Graves' hyperthyroidism and ophthalmopathy. Study as a whole: Peripheral blood was collected at initial diagnosis, before any treatment. Study-level results: Within blood appeared most thyroid clonotypes that had expanded above 0.001. From stable hyperthyroidism, ophthalmopathy was set apart by a 13 V-J model. The model made its ophthalmopathy prediction, and onset followed a median around 6.5 months later.

TCR beta CDR3 sequences were amplified from RNA transcripts. The HTBI primer set drove a first-round RT-PCR of the TCR CDR3. TCRdb recomputed calls from the multiplex PCR reads with MiXCR, one row per CDR3 protein. This table holds more than 350,000 distinct CDR3 sequences, around 14% found once. Sample: blood. The TCR sequence derives from a woman under 40 with Graves' hyperthyroidism. The rearrangement uses TRBV18 and TRBJ2-3; 10 nucleotides agree with TRBD2. The DNA for the CDR3 is TGTGCCAGCTCACCACCCTTAGCGGGAGGCCGCACAGATACGCAGTATTTT. Translation gives CASSPPLAGGRTDTQYF.